The source of this T cell receptor beta chain is a study of identical twins. General observations from the study: A cross-sectional statistical analysis, not follow-up of the same donors, supported the conclusions.

There are 13 residues in the CDR3. CDR1 is SEHNR and CDR2 is FQNEAQ in the germline V gene (reference sequence). V dropped 5 bases and J dropped 3 bases, with 9 bases sitting between them. To note about this clonotype: Its antigen is undetermined.

One entry per CDR3 protein results from TCRdb running MiXCR on the 5' RACE reads. This sample has hundreds of thousands of distinct CDR3 sequences, with approximately 20% found just once. These data also featured in a second study, about yellow fever vaccine responses in identical twins.

V and J are TRBV7-9 and TRBJ2-3; maybe TRBD1 (5 bases). Source material: CD4+ T cells sorted from blood. The receptor was isolated from a woman aged 18 to 35 in good health. CDR3 in amino acids: CASSPQGTDTQYF. Written as DNA, the CDR3 is TGTGCCAGCAGCCCTCAGGGTACAGATACGCAGTATTTT.